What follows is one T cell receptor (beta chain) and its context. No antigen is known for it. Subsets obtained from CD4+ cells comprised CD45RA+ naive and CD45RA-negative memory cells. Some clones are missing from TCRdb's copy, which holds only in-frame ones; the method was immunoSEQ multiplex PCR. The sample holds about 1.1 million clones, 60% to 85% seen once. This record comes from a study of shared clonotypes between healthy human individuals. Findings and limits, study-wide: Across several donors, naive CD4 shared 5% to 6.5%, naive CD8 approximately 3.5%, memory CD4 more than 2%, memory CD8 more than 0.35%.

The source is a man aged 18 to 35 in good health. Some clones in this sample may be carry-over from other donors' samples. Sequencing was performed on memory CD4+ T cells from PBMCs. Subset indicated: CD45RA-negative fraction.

The CDR3 coding sequence is TGTGCCAGCAGCCCCTCGCCCGGACAACTCTCTGGGGCCAACGTCCTGACTTTC. Translated, it gives CASSPSPGQLSGANVLTF. The chain carries TRBV11-2 and TRBJ2-6, with D maybe TRBD1 (5 bases). With 5 bases removed from V and 0 bases from J, the gap between germline ends came to 17 bases. This CDR3 is 18 amino acids long. From germline, CDR1 is SGHAT and CDR2 FQNNGV.